This T cell receptor (beta chain) appears in the sequencing data of a study of cytomegalovirus exposure and HLA in healthy donors. This CDR3 is built from 15 residues. CDR1 is SGHRS, CDR2 YFSETQ, per germline. The germline V and J ends were trimmed by 4 bases and 3 bases, with 16 bases remaining between them. It was with 60 Vbeta and 13 Jbeta primers that the PCR ran. Here immunoSEQ multiplex PCR was the method, and the copy in TCRdb shows in-frame clones only, minus some. In the table there are roughly 190,000 clones, roughly 13% of which are singletons. The chain joins TRBV5-1 to TRBJ2-5, with D possibly TRBD2 on 5 matching bases. The sequence came from a man between 45 and 60 years old in good health and CMV-seropositive. Sequencing input: PBMCs. CDR3 amino acids: CASSPGIVHEETQYF. CDR3 in DNA: TGCGCCAGCAGCCCGGGGATCGTACATGAAGAGACCCAGTACTTC.